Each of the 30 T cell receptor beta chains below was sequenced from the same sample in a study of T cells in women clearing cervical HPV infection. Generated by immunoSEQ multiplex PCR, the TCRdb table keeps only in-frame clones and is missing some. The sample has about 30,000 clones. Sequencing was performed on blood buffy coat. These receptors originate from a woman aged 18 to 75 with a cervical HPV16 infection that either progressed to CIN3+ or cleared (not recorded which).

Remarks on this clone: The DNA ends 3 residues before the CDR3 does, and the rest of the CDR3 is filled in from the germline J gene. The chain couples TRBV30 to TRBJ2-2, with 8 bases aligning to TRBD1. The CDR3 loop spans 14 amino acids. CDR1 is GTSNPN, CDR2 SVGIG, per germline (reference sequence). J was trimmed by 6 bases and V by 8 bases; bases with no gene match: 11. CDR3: CAGPGQDWAGELFF. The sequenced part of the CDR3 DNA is TGTGCCGGGCCGGGACAGGATTGGGCCGGGGAG.

The covered CDR3 bases are TGCGCCAGCAGCTTAGAGGGCCGCTACGAG. Translating gives CASSLEGRYE. The complete CDR3 sequence is CASSLEGRYEQYF. The rearrangement links TRBV5-1 to TRBJ2-7; a weak D match, TRBD2 (5 bases). The read stops 3 residues short of the end of the CDR3; the missing end is completed from the germline J gene. Germline V gene data show CDR1 as SGHRS and CDR2 as YFSETQ. Between the trimmed V and J ends, which lost 2 bases and 3 bases, there was a span of 9 bases. This CDR3 has 13 amino acids.

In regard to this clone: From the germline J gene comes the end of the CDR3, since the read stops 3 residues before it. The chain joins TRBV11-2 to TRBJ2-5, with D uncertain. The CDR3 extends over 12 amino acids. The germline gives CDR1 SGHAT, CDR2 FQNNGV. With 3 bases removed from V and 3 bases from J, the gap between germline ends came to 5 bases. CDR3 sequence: CASSFKEETQYF. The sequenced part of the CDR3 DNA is TGTGCCAGCAGCTTTAAGGAAGAGACC.

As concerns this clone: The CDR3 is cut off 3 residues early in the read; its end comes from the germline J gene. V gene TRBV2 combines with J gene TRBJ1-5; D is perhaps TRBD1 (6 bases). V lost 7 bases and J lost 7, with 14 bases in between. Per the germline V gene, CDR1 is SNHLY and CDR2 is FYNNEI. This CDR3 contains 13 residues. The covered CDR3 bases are TGTGCCAGCATGGGAGGGGGGGGACAGCCC. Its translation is CASMGGGGQP. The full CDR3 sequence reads CASMGGGGQPQHF.

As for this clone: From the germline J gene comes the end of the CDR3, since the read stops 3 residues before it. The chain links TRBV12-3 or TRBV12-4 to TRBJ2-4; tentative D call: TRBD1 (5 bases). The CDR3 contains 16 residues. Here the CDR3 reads CASSLEVGARQETQYF. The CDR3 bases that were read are TGTGCCAGCAGTTTAGAGGTAGGGGCGAGGCAGGAGACT.

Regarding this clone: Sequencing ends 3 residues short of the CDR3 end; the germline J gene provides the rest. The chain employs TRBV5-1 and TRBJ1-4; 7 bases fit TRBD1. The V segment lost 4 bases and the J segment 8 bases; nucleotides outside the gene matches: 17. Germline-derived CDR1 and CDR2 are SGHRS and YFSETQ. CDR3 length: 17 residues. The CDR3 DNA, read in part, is TGCGCCAGCAGCCAGATGCGACAGGGTCTCGGGACGGAAAAA. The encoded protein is CASSQMRQGLGTEK. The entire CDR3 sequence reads CASSQMRQGLGTEKLFF.

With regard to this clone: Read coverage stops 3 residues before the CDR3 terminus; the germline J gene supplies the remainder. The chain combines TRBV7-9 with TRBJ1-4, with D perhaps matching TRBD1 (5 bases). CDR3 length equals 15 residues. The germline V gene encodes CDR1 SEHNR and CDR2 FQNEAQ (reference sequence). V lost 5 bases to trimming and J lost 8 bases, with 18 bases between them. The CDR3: CASSLEGFSSEKLFF. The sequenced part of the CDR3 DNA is TGTGCCAGCAGCCTGGAGGGGTTCTCCAGCGAAAAA.

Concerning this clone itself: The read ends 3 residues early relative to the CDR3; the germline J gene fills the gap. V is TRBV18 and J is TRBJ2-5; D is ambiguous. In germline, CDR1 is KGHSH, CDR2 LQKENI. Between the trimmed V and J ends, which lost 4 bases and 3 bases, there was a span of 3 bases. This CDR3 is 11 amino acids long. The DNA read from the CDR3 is TGTGCCAGCTCACAGGAAGAGACC. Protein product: CASSQEET. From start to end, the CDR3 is CASSQEETQYF.

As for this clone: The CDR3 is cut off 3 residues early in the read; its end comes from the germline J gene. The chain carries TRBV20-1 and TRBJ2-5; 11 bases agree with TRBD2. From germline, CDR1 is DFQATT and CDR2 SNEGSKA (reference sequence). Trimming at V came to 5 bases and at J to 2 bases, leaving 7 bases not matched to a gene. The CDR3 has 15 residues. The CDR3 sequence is CSAHTGLAVQETQYF. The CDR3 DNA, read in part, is TGCAGTGCTCATACGGGACTAGCGGTACAAGAGACC.

The CDR3 region is CSAHTGGVKNIQYF. CDR3 DNA (partial): TGCAGTGCCCATACAGGGGGAGTCAAAAACATT. The chain is built from TRBV20-1 and TRBJ2-4; TRBD1 matches at 8 bases. The read falls 3 residues short of the CDR3 end, and the missing part is taken from the germline J gene. Germline V gene sequence: CDR1 DFQATT, CDR2 SNEGSKA (reference sequence). CDR3 length equals 14 residues. V dropped 6 bases and J dropped 3; count of bases not matched to a gene: 7.

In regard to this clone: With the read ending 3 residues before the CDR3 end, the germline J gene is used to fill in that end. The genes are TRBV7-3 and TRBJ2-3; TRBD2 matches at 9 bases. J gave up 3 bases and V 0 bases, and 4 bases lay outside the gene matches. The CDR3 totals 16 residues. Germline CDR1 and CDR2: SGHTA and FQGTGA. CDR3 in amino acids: CASSLTASGTTDTQYF. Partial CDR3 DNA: TGTGCCAGCAGCTTAACGGCTAGCGGGACAACAGATACG.

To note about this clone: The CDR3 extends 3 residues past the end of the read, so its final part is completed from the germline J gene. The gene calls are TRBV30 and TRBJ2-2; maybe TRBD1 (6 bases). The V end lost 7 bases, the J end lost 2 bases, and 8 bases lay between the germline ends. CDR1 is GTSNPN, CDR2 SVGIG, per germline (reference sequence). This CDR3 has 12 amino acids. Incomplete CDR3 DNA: TGTGCCTCGGACAGAAACACCGGGGAG. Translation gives CASDRNTGE. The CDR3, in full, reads CASDRNTGELFF.

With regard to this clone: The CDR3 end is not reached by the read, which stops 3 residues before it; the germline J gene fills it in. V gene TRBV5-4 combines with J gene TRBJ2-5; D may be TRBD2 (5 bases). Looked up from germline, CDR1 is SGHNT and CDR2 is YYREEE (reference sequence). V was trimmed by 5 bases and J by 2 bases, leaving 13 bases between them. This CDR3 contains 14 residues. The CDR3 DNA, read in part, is TGTGCCAGCAGTTATGGAGGCAGGCAAGAGACC. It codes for CASSYGGRQET. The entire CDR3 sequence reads CASSYGGRQETQYF.

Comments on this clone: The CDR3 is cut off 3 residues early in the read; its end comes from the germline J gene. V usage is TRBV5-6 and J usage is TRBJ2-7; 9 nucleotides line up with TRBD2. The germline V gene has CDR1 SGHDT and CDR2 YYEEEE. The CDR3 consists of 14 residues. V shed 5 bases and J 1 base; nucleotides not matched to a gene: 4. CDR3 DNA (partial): TGTGCCAGCAGGGTCAGCGGGGGGTCCTACGAG. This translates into CASRVSGGSYE. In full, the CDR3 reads CASRVSGGSYEQYF.

The CDR3: CAWRQGRRNEKLFF. The DNA read from the CDR3 is TGTGCCTGGAGACAGGGACGGAGGAATGAAAAG. This chain connects TRBV30 to TRBJ2-2, with D possibly matching TRBD1 (6 bases). The read is 3 residues too short to cover the CDR3 end, so that end is filled in from the germline J gene. The CDR3 covers 14 residues. Germline CDR1 is GTSNPN and CDR2 is SVGIG (reference sequence).

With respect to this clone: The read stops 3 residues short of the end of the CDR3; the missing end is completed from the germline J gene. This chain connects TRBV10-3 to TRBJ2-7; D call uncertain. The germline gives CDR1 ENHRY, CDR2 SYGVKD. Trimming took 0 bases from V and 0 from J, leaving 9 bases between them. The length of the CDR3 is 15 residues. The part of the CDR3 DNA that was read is TGTGCCATCAGTGAGTCGGGCGCTGACTCCTACGAG. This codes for CAISESGADSYE. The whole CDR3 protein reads CAISESGADSYEQYF.

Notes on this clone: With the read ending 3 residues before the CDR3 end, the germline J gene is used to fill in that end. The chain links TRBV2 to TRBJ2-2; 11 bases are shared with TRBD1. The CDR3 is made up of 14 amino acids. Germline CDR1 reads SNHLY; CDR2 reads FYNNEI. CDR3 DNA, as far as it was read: TGTGCCAGCACCTGGACAGGGGGCGGCGAAAAG. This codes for CASTWTGGGEK. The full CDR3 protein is CASTWTGGGEKLFF.

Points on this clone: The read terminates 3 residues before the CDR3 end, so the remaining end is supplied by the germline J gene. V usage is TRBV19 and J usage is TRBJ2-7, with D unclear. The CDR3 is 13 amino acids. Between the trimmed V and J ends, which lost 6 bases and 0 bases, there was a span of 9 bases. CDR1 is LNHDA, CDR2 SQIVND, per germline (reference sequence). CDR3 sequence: CASRAQGSYEQYF. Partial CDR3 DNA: TGTGCCAGTAGGGCACAAGGCTCCTACGAG.

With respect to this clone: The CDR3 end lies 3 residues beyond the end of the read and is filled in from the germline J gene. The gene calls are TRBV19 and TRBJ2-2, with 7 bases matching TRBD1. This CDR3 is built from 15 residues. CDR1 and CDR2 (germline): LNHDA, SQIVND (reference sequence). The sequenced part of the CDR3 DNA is TGTGCCAGTAGTATGGGGCTGACAGGGATCAACGAG. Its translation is CASSMGLTGINE. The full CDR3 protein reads CASSMGLTGINELFF. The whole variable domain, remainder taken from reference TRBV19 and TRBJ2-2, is DGGITQSPKYLFRKEGQNVTLSCEQNLNHDAMYWYRQDPGQGLRLIYYSQIVNDFQKGDIAEGYSVSREKKESFPLTVTSAQKNPTAFYLCASSMGLTGINELFFGEGSRLTVL.

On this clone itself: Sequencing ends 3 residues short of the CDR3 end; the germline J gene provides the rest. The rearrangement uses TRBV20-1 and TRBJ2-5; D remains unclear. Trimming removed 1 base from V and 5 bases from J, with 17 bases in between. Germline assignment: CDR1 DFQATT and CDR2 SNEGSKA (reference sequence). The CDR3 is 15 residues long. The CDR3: CSARAASSAAETQYF. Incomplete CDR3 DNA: TGCAGTGCTAGAGCCGCGTCGTCTGCCGCTGAGACC.

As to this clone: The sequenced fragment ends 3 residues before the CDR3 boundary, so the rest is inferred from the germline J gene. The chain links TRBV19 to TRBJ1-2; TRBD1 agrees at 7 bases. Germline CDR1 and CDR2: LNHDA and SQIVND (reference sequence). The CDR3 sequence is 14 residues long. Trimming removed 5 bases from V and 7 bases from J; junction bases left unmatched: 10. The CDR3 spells CASSPSGQSGGYTF. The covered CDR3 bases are TGTGCCAGTAGTCCCTCGGGACAGTCCGGTGGC.

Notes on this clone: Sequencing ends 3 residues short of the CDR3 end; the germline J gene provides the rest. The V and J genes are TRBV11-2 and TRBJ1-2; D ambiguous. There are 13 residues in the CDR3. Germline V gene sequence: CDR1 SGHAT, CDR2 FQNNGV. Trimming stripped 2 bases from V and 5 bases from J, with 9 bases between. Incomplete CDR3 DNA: TGTGCCAGCAGCTTACCAGGTCTTTATGGC. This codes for CASSLPGLYG. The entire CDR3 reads CASSLPGLYGYTF.

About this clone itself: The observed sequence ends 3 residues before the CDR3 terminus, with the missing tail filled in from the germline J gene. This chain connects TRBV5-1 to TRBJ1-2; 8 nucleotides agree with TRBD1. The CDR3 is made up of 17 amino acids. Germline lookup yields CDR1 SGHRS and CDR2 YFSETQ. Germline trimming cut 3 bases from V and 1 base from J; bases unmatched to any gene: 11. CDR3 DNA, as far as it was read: TGCGCCAGCAGCTGGGACAGGAGCTCCCCACTTAACTATGGC. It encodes CASSWDRSSPLNYG. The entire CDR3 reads CASSWDRSSPLNYGYTF.

The CDR3 bases that were read are TGCAGTGCTCGGGCGGGAGGGCCGCCCGGGGAG. As protein: CSARAGGPPGE. The CDR3 reads in full as CSARAGGPPGELFF. V and J are TRBV20-1 and TRBJ2-2, with TRBD2 matching 9 bases. The read falls 3 residues short of the CDR3 end, and the missing part is taken from the germline J gene. CDR3 size: 14 residues. The V gene's germline CDR1 is DFQATT and CDR2 SNEGSKA (reference sequence). With 5 bases clipped from V and 6 bases from J, the junction kept 7 bases outside the gene matches.

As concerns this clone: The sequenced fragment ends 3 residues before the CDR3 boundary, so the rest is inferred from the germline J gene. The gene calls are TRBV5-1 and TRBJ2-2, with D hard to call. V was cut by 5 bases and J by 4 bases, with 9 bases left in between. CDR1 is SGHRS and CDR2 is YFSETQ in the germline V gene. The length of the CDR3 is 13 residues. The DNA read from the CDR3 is TGCGCCAGCAGACTTATAAGCACCGGGGAG. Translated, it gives CASRLISTGE. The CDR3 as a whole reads CASRLISTGELFF.

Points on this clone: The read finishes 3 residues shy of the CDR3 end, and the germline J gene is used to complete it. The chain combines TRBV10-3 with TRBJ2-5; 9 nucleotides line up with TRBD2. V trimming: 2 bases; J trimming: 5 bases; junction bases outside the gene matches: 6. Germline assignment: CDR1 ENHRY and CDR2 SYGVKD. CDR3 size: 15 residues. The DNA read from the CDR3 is TGTGCCATCAGTGAGACCGGACTAGCGTCGGAGACC. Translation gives CAISETGLASET. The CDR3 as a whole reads CAISETGLASETQYF.

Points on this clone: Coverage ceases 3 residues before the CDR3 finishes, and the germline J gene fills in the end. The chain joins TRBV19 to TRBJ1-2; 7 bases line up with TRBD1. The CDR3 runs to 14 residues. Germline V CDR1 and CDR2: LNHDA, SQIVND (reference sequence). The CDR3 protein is CASSIPGGSYDYTF. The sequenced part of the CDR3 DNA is TGTGCCAGTAGTATCCCAGGGGGGTCCTACGAC.

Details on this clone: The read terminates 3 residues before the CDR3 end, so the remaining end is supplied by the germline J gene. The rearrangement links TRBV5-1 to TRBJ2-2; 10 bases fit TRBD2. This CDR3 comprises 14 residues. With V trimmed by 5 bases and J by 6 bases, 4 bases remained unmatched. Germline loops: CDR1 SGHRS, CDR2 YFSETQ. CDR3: CASRLAGAPGELFF. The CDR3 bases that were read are TGCGCCAGCAGGCTAGCGGGGGCGCCCGGGGAG.

CDR3 in amino acids: CASSYSGQGLGQPQHF. CDR3 bases read: TGTGCCAGTAGCTATTCCGGACAGGGGTTGGGTCAGCCC. V usage is TRBV19 and J usage is TRBJ1-5; 9 nucleotides agree with TRBD1. Read coverage stops 3 residues before the CDR3 terminus; the germline J gene supplies the remainder. The CDR3 contains 16 residues. After removal of 6 bases from V and 6 bases from J, the junction contained 12 bases not matched to a gene. Germline loops: CDR1 LNHDA, CDR2 SQIVND (reference sequence).

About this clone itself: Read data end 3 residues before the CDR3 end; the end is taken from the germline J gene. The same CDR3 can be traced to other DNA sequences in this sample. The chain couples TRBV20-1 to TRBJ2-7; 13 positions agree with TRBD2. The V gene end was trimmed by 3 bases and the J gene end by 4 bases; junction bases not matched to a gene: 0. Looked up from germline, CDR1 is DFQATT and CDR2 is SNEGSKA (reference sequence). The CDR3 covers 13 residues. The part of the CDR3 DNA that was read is TGCAGTGCTAGGGGACTAGCGGGATACGAG. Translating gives CSARGLAGYE. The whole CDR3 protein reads CSARGLAGYEQYF.